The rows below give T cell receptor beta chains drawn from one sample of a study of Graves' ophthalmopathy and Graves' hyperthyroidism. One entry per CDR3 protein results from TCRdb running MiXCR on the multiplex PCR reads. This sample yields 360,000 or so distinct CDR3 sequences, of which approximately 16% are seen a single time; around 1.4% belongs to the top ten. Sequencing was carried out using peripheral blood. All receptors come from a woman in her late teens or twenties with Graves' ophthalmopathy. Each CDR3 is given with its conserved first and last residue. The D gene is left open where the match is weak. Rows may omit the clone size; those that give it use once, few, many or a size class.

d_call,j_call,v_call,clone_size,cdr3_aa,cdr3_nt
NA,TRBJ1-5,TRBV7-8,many,CASSLERRGLNQPQHF,TGTGCCAGCAGCTTAGAGAGGAGGGGGTTGAATCAGCCCCAGCATTTT
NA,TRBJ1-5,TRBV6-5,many,CASRLRGGNQPQHF,TGTGCCAGCAGGCTTAGAGGGGGCAATCAGCCCCAGCATTTT
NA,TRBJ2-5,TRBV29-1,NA,CSVEDGLQETQYF,TGCAGCGTTGAGGATGGGCTACAAGAGACCCAGTACTTC
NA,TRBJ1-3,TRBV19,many,CASRVSSGNTIYF,TGTGCCAGTCGCGTTAGCTCTGGAAACACCATATATTTT
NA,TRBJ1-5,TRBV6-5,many,CASSYRAGNQPQHF,TGTGCCAGCAGTTACAGGGCCGGCAATCAGCCCCAGCATTTT
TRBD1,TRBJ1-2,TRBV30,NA,CAGSTRQGRTYGYTF,TGTGCCGGCTCAACTCGACAGGGACGAACCTATGGCTACACCTTC
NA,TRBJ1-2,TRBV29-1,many,CSVGEGLGGYTF,TGCAGCGTCGGGGAGGGTTTAGGCGGCTACACCTTC
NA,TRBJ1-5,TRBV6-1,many,CASSPQWDQPQHF,TGTGCCAGCAGTCCTCAGTGGGATCAGCCCCAGCATTTT
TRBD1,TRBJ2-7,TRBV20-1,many,CSAKGQYEQYF,TGCAGTGCTAAGGGACAGTACGAGCAGTACTTC
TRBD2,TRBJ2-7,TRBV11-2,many,CASSLDLAGLLYEQYF,TGTGCCAGCAGCTTAGATCTAGCGGGATTACTCTACGAGCAGTACTTC
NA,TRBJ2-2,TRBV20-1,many,CSAPSDAGELFF,TGCAGTGCCCCTAGCGACGCCGGGGAGCTGTTTTTT
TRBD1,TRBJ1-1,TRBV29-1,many,CSVTGGTEAFF,TGCAGCGTGACAGGGGGCACTGAAGCTTTCTTT
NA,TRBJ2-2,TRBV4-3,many,CASSQDDRNTGELFF,TGCGCCAGCAGCCAAGACGACCGGAACACCGGGGAGCTGTTTTTT
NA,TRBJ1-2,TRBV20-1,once,CSARERLEDGYTF,TGCAGTGCTAGAGAGCGACTTGAGGATGGCTACACCTTC
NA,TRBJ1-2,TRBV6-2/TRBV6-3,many,CASSLTFIYGYTF,TGTGCCAGCAGTCTGACCTTCATCTATGGCTACACCTTC
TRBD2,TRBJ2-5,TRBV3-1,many,CASSQGDARGVETQYF,TGTGCCAGCAGCCAAGGGGATGCTCGGGGGGTTGAGACCCAGTACTTC
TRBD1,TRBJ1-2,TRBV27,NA,CASSFIQGAATF,TGTGCCAGCAGTTTTATACAGGGGGCAGCCACCTTC
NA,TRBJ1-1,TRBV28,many,CASLGPGQNTEAFF,TGTGCCAGCCTCGGCCCAGGGCAGAACACTGAAGCTTTCTTT
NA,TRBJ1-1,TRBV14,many,CASSQVGHGGAFF,TGTGCCAGCAGCCAAGTGGGGCATGGTGGAGCTTTCTTT
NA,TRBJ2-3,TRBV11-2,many,CASSLVAGLTDTQYF,TGTGCCAGCAGCTTAGTGGCGGGGTTGACAGATACGCAGTATTTT
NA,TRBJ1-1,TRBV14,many,CASSQGWNTEAFF,TGTGCCAGCAGCCAAGGATGGAACACTGAAGCTTTCTTT